The next 32 T cell receptor beta chains were all read from a single sample in a study of tumor-infiltrating lymphocytes in primary liver carcinoma. TCR beta cDNA came from about 0.55 ug total RNA, primed with a constant-region primer. Slightly modified ARM-PCR served as the procedure for the TCR beta libraries. These libraries came from three rounds of nested multiplex PCR. It was with TRBV1-TRBV30 forward primers and a C-beta reverse primer that the first two PCR rounds were run, at around 10 cycles each. TCRdb ran MiXCR on the multiplex PCR reads and lists one entry per CDR3 protein. The top ten hold over 15% of the sample, which has about 310,000 distinct CDR3 sequences, 50% to 60% seen once. The study extracted blood RNA from unsorted whole blood and also extracted germline DNA. The sequencing sample was made of peripheral blood. Receptor source: a woman aged 25 to 39 with primary liver carcinoma and hepatitis B virus infection.

On this clonotype itself: One junction end does not reproduce the germline sequence, and a read error may be involved. The rearrangement links TRBV5-4 to TRBJ2-3; TRBD1 matches 10 bases. CDR1 is SGHNT, CDR2 YYREEE, per germline (reference sequence). This CDR3 has 15 residues. The CDR3 nucleotides are TGTGCCAGCAGCTCGTCGGGACAGGGGACAGGTACGCAGTATTTT. It translates to CASSSSGQGTGTQYF.

As for this clonotype: Given a much more abundant clone one base away, this may be a read error. The rearrangement links TRBV12-3 or TRBV12-4 to TRBJ2-7; possible D gene TRBD2, 6 bases. This CDR3 region has 14 residues. The CDR3 coding sequence is TGTGCCAACAGTTTAGTAGGAGGGCACTACGAGCAGTACTTC. Residues: CANSLVGGHYEQYF.

The chain combines TRBV4-1 with TRBJ2-7, with 7 bases that match TRBD1. Germline V CDR1 and CDR2: MGHRA, YSYEKL. The V and J ends lost 0 bases and 1 base, in that order; junction bases with no gene match: 3. The CDR3 spans 15 residues. Here the CDR3 DNA reads TGCGCCAGCAGCCAAGAAGGGACAGATTCCTACGAGCAGTACTTC. Encoded protein: CASSQEGTDSYEQYF.

The V and J genes are TRBV13 and TRBJ2-7; D uncertain. Trimming pared 8 bases from V and 0 bases from J, leaving 17 bases between. From germline, CDR1 is PRHDT and CDR2 FYEKMQ (reference sequence). The CDR3 contains 15 residues. The CDR3 region is CASARRLENSYEQYF. The CDR3 DNA follows: TGTGCCAGCGCCAGGCGACTGGAAAACTCCTACGAGCAGTACTTC.

Points on this clonotype: One end of the junction is discordant with germline, which a read error may explain. The gene calls are TRBV11-3 and TRBJ1-2, with D unresolved. CDR1 is SGHNT and CDR2 is YENEEA in the germline V gene. The CDR3 is 15 amino acids. CDR3 coding DNA: TGTACCAGCAGCTTAGATAACGCAGCTATCTATAGCTACACCTTC. It is translated as CTSSLDNAAIYSYTF.

In the case of this clonotype: The junction differs from germline at one of its ends, possibly a read error. This chain links TRBV6-2 or TRBV6-3 with TRBJ2-7; D unclear. CDR3 length equals 12 residues. The germline V gene has CDR1 MNHEY and CDR2 SVGEGT. This chain's CDR3 is CVSSYPQHEQYF. In DNA form, the CDR3 reads TGTGTCAGCAGTTACCCCCAACACGAGCAGTACTTC.

In its sample, this clonotype was seen many times. The chain carries TRBV6-1 and TRBJ2-2, with D perhaps TRBD1 (6 bases). Between the trimmed V and J ends, which lost 6 bases and 4 bases, there was a span of 15 bases. The CDR3 loop spans 15 amino acids. The germline V gene has CDR1 MNHNS and CDR2 SASEGT. The CDR3 reads CASSPDRRPTGELFF. The CDR3 DNA follows: TGTGCCAGCAGCCCCGACAGGCGCCCCACCGGGGAGCTGTTTTTT.

Of note for this clonotype: A read error may be the cause here, since a much bigger clone is one base away. The chain carries TRBV12-3 or TRBV12-4 and TRBJ2-2; D gene uncertain. This CDR3 has 18 amino acids. This chain's CDR3 is CASSLDQKEITNTEELFF. CDR3 DNA: TGTGCCAGCAGTTTAGATCAAAAGGAGATAACGAACACCGAGGAGCTGTTTTTT.

In this sample, this clonotype turned up many times. V gene TRBV4-1 combines with J gene TRBJ2-5; a possible D gene is TRBD2 (6 bases). Trimming took off 4 bases at V and 2 bases at J, with 8 bases between the two ends. The CDR3 is 13 amino acids. The germline V gene has CDR1 MGHRA and CDR2 YSYEKL. CDR3 DNA: TGCGCCAGCAGCCGCGGAGGGCAAGAGACCCAGTACTTC. This gives the protein CASSRGGQETQYF.

Of note for this clonotype: This may be a read error: a much more frequent sequence differs by one nucleotide. The V gene is TRBV11-2, the J gene TRBJ1-6; TRBD1 is a possible D gene (5 bases). The CDR3 spans 16 residues. Germline values: CDR1 SGHAT, CDR2 FQNNGV. The CDR3 region has the DNA TGTGCCAACAGCTCGCATGGGGGAATAGATAGTTCACCCCTCCACTTT. It yields the protein CANSSHGGIDSSPLHF.

CDR3 bases: TGCGCCAGCAGCTCCGGACAGGGGGACTACGAGCAGTACTTC. The encoded protein is CASSSGQGDYEQYF. The rearrangement links TRBV5-1 to TRBJ2-7, with 10 nucleotides matching TRBD1. Germline V CDR1 and CDR2: SGHRS, YFSETQ. This CDR3 region has 14 residues. With 3 bases clipped from V and 3 bases from J, the junction kept 3 bases outside the gene matches. Full variable domain (rest looked up from reference TRBV5-1 and TRBJ2-7): KAGVTQTPRYLIKTRGQQVTLSCSPISGHRSVSWYQQTPGQGLQFLFEYFSETQRNKGNFPGRFSGRQFSNSRSEMNVSTLELGDSALYLCASSSGQGDYEQYFGPGTRLTVT.

The gene calls are TRBV6-5 and TRBJ2-7, with 9 bases lining up with TRBD1. In germline, CDR1 is MNHEY, CDR2 SVGAGI. V was clipped by 9 bases and J by 5 bases; unmatched bases: 11. This CDR3 is built from 14 residues. The DNA of the CDR3 is TGTGCCAGAAAAAGACAGGGGGACAACAACGAGCAGTACTTC. It is translated as CARKRQGDNNEQYF.

The chain links TRBV5-6 to TRBJ1-5, with D possibly being TRBD1 (5 bases). Germline V CDR1 and CDR2: SGHDT, YYEEEE. V was clipped by 0 bases and J by 2 bases, with 6 bases between them. CDR3 length equals 14 residues. CDR3 sequence: CASSLVGGNQPQHF. The CDR3 nucleotides are TGTGCCAGCAGCTTGGTAGGGGGCAATCAGCCCCAGCATTTT.

As concerns this clonotype: This may come from a read error, since a much larger clone is one base off. The rearrangement joins TRBV6-1 to TRBJ1-6, with a tentative D call TRBD1 (6 bases). Germline V gene data show CDR1 as MNHNS and CDR2 as SASEGT. The length of the CDR3 is 14 residues. The CDR3 bases are TGTGCCAACAGTTCTGGACAGACGGCTTCACCCCTCCACTTT. This codes for CANSSGQTASPLHF.

This chain connects TRBV29-1 to TRBJ2-1, with D possibly TRBD1 on 5 matching bases. The germline V gene encodes CDR1 SQVTM and CDR2 ANQGSEA. The CDR3 contains 13 residues. Deletions cut 3 bases from V and 5 bases from J, with 11 bases between. The CDR3 protein is CSVEGPANNEQFF. As DNA, the CDR3 is TGCAGCGTTGAGGGGCCAGCGAACAATGAGCAGTTCTTC.

The table lists this clonotype with a few counts. V usage is TRBV7-9 and J usage is TRBJ2-3; no reliable D call. The CDR3 length is 14 residues. Trimming shortened V by 5 bases and J by 2 bases, and 11 bases separated the two germline ends. Per the germline V gene, CDR1 is SEHNR and CDR2 is FQNEAQ (reference sequence). CDR3 DNA sequence: TGTGCCAGCAGCCAGACACAACTCACAGATACGCAGTATTTT. This encodes CASSQTQLTDTQYF.

The table lists this clonotype with many counts. The CDR3 bases are TGTGCCAGCAGTCCCGGAGGGGTTTACTATGGCTACACCTTC. Translated: CASSPGGVYYGYTF. The gene calls are TRBV12-3 or TRBV12-4 and TRBJ1-2, with D perhaps TRBD1 (5 bases). With 5 bases removed from V and 3 bases from J, the gap between germline ends came to 13 bases. The CDR3 consists of 14 residues.

This clonotype was seen repeatedly, ten times or more. The V and J genes are TRBV4-2 and TRBJ2-2; the D gene is possibly TRBD1 (5 bases). V dropped 2 bases and J dropped 6 bases, with 22 bases sitting between them. This CDR3 comprises 18 residues. Per germline, CDR1 LGHNA and CDR2 YNFKEQ. The CDR3 region has the DNA TGTGCCAGCAGCCAAAAGTCTCAAGCAGGGTTTAGTGCCGGGGAGCTGTTTTTT. This gives the protein CASSQKSQAGFSAGELFF.

On this clonotype itself: Being one base from a much bigger clone, this may be a read error. The genes are TRBV11-2 and TRBJ2-3; D not certain. CDR3 length equals 13 residues. CDR1 and CDR2 from the germline V gene are SGHAT and FQNNGV. The CDR3 here is CVSSLPPTDTQYF. As DNA, the CDR3 is TGTGTCAGCAGCTTGCCCCCCACAGATACGCAGTATTTT.

A word on this clonotype: This may come from a read error, since a much larger clone is one base off. The chain recombines TRBV6-1 with TRBJ1-3; 10 bases line up with TRBD1. Germline V gene sequence: CDR1 MNHNS, CDR2 SASEGT. CDR3 length: 15 residues. For the CDR3, the DNA is TGTGCCAGCAGAGCCGGGACAGGGGACGGAACCACCATATATTTT. Protein product: CASRAGTGDGTTIYF.

This clonotype appeared a single time. This may come from a read error, since a much larger clone is one base off. CDR3: CASSSESGGLNSPLHF. In DNA form, the CDR3 reads TGTGCCAGCAGTTCTGAATCAGGGGGCCTTAATTCACCCCTCCACTTT. The V gene is TRBV6-5, the J gene TRBJ1-6; TRBD1 matches at 8 bases. The germline V gene encodes CDR1 MNHEY and CDR2 SVGAGI. The trim removed 4 bases at V and 6 bases at J, leaving 8 bases unmatched. The CDR3 has 16 residues.

Remarks on this clonotype: A much larger clonotype is one base distant, so this may be a read error. This CDR3 reads CASSFRQYGYTF. CDR3 nucleotides: TGTGCCAGCAGTTTCAGACAGTATGGCTACACCTTC. V is TRBV6-2 or TRBV6-3 and J is TRBJ1-2; tentative D call: TRBD1 (5 bases). Germline-derived CDR1 and CDR2 are MNHEY and SVGEGT. V was trimmed by 4 bases and J by 5 bases, leaving 8 bases between them. The CDR3 runs to 12 residues.

The chain recombines TRBV24-1 with TRBJ1-5; D is perhaps TRBD1 (5 bases). CDR1 is KGHDR and CDR2 is SFDVKD in the germline V gene. This CDR3 is 17 amino acids long. The germline V and J ends were trimmed by 9 bases and 5 bases, with 25 bases remaining between them. In nucleotides, the CDR3 is TGTGCCACCTCTTCGGCAGGGTCAGGTTTAGGGGATCAGCCCCAGCATTTT. It translates to CATSSAGSGLGDQPQHF.

This clonotype has a count of ten or more. V gene TRBV5-1 combines with J gene TRBJ2-7; D gene uncertain. V lost 5 bases to trimming and J lost 9 bases, with 36 bases between them. This CDR3 comprises 19 residues. The germline gives CDR1 SGHRS, CDR2 YFSETQ. CDR3: CASRLDRSRIFGYPTRQYF. The CDR3 nucleotides are TGCGCCAGCAGACTGGACCGAAGCCGAATATTCGGGTACCCTACGAGGCAGTACTTC.

This chain connects TRBV12-3 or TRBV12-4 to TRBJ2-2; D unresolved. The CDR3 extends over 14 amino acids. V was clipped by 3 bases and J by 1 base, with 6 bases between them. CDR3 amino acids: CASSFVENTGELFF. Here the CDR3 DNA reads TGTGCCAGCAGTTTTGTAGAGAACACCGGGGAGCTGTTTTTT.

This chain links TRBV7-9 with TRBJ2-7, with TRBD1 matching over 10 bases. Losses at the gene ends were 5 bases for V and 7 bases for J; bases not matched to a gene: 8. CDR3 size: 14 residues. Per germline, CDR1 SEHNR and CDR2 FQNEAQ (reference sequence). The CDR3: CASSPTGGHYEQYF. The CDR3 nucleotides are TGTGCCAGCAGCCCGACAGGGGGCCACTATGAGCAGTACTTC.

The rearrangement joins TRBV20-1 to TRBJ2-2; D unclear. The CDR3 runs 15 residues. Deletions cut 1 base from V and 1 base from J, with 10 bases between. CDR1 is DFQATT, CDR2 SNEGSKA, per germline (reference sequence). As DNA, the CDR3 is TGCAGTGCTAGAGGGTTCCTACGGAACACCGGGGAGCTGTTTTTT. Translation gives CSARGFLRNTGELFF.

This clonotype was detected once. A clone one base away is much larger, so this may be a read error. The chain is built from TRBV6-2 or TRBV6-3 and TRBJ2-3; no firm D call. The CDR3 spans 14 residues. Trimming removed 6 bases from V and 3 bases from J, with 13 bases in between. Per the germline V gene, CDR1 is MNHEY and CDR2 is SVGEGT. The CDR3 sequence: CASSKVSRTDTQYF. The CDR3 DNA reads as TGTGCCAGCAGCAAGGTAAGCCGAACAGATACGCAGTATTTT.

For this clonotype: Compared with germline, one end of the junction differs, possibly owing to a read error. The chain joins TRBV11-3 to TRBJ2-5, with a weak D call TRBD2 (5 bases). The CDR3 is 13 amino acids. Germline CDR1 SGHNT, CDR2 YENEEA. The CDR3 DNA is TGTACCAGCAGCCAGTGGGCTAGGGAGACCCACTGCTTC. Amino acids: CTSSQWARETHCF. The variable domain in full, with the rest retrieved from reference TRBV11-3 and TRBJ2-5, is EAGVVQSPRYKIIEKKQPVAFWCNPISGHNTLYWYLQNLGQGPELLIRYENEEAVDDSQLPKDRFSAERLKGVDSTLKIQPAELGDSAVYLCTSSQWARETHCFGPGTRLLVL.

This clonotype has more than one count but fewer than ten. This rearrangement joins TRBV6-6 to TRBJ2-3; 7 positions agree with TRBD2. V dropped 5 bases and J dropped 0; count of bases not matched to a gene: 11. The CDR3 sequence is 17 residues long. Looked up from germline, CDR1 is MNHNY and CDR2 is SVGAGI (reference sequence). The DNA for the CDR3 is TGTGCCAGCAGTCAACTAGCGACTCGCCCTAGCACAGATACGCAGTATTTT. Its protein product is CASSQLATRPSTDTQYF.

The chain links TRBV4-1 to TRBJ2-1; 8 nucleotides match TRBD2. Looked up from germline, CDR1 is MGHRA and CDR2 is YSYEKL. V gave up 3 bases and J gave up 7 bases; unmatched junction bases: 11. The CDR3 is 16 amino acids. DNA of the CDR3: TGCGCCAGCAGCCACCCGGGTCGCGGGAGGAGTAATGAGCAGTTCTTC. This translates into CASSHPGRGRSNEQFF.

Comment on this clonotype: Given the absence of the conserved phenylalanine or tryptophan at the CDR3 end, a read error is likely. It is unclear where the CDR3 begins or ends on the DNA, so no DNA is shown, and the CDR3 is as TCRdb lists it. The chain uses TRBV11-2 and TRBJ2-1; the tabulated D call, TRBD1, remains unverified against the DNA. Germline assignment: CDR1 SGHAT and CDR2 FQNNGV. With termini counted, the CDR3 has 15 amino acids. The CDR3 protein is CASSLGLNPPNEQFV.